This T cell receptor (beta chain) emerged from a study of control samples from healthy donors and cancer patients. Clones were sequenced by immunoSEQ multiplex PCR, and TCRdb holds only the in-frame ones, with some missing. Of about 220,000 clones listed, just under 95% are singletons. The ends were cut back, 6 bases at V and 1 base at J, with 13 bases in the middle. In germline, CDR1 is SGHDN, CDR2 FVKESK. The CDR3 sequence is 15 residues long. This receptor was taken from a man aged 45-65 years in good health. The V call is TRBV14, the J call TRBJ2-1; possible D gene TRBD2, 6 bases. The sample consisted of blood. The DNA of the CDR3 is TGTGCCAGCAGTCGGGACGGGGGTTCCTACAATGAGCAGTTCTTC. Its translation is CASSRDGGSYNEQFF.